This T cell receptor (beta chain) was sequenced during a study of shared clonotypes between healthy human individuals. Across the study: Three CD4 naive, three CD4 memory, two CD8 naive and one CD8 memory plate were used per donor.

Study-wide results and caveats: Sequencing depth was expected to influence donor clonotype sharing.

All participating donors were Caucasian adults from Nashville, Tennessee. At a deep level, the assay was run. Libraries were prepared by immunoSEQ multiplex PCR; TCRdb keeps only in-frame clonotypes and omits some of them. The table lists about 1.1 million clones, 75% to 85% of them singletons. The sample holds a few counts of this clone. The antigen remains unidentified. This may come from a read error, since a much larger clone is one base off. Other DNA sequences in this specimen translate into the identical CDR3. V gave up 0 bases and J gave up 0 bases, with 5 bases separating them. This CDR3 contains 14 residues. Per germline, CDR1 SGDLS and CDR2 YYNGEE.

The sequenced sample consisted of memory CD4+ T cells from PBMCs. This sample's subset: CD45RA-negative fraction. The V and J genes are TRBV9 and TRBJ2-3; D not resolved. This TCR was sampled from a man in his late teens or twenties in good health. Some clones in this sample may be carry-over from other donors' samples. The CDR3 loop is CASSVAPSTDTQYF. The DNA for the CDR3 is TGTGCCAGCAGCGTAGCCCCTAGCACAGATACGCAGTATTTT.